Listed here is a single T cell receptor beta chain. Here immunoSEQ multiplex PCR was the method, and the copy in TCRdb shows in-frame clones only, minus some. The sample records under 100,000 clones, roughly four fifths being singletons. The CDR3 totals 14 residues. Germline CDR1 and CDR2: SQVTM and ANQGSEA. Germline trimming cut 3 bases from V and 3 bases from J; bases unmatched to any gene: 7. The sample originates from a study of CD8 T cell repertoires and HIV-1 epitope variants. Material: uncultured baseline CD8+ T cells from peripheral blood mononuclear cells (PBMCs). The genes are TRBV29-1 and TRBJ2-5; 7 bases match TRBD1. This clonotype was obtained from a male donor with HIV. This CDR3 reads CSVERGQGEETQYF. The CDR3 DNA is TGCAGCGTTGAGAGGGGCCAGGGGGAAGAGACCCAGTACTTC. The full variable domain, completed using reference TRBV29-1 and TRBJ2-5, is SAVISQKPSRDICQRGTSLTIQCQVDSQVTMMFWYRQQPGQSLTLIATANQGSEATYESGFVIDKFPISRPNLTFSTLTVSNMSPEDSSIYLCSVERGQGEETQYFGPGTRLLVL.